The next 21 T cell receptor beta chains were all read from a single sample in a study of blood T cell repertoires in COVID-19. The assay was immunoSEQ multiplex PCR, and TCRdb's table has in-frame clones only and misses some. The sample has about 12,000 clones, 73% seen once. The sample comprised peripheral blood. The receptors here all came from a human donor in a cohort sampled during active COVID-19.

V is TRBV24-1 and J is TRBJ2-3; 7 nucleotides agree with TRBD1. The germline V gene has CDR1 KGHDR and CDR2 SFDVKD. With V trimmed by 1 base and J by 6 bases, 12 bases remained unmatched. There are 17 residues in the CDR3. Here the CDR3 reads CATSDFRGPSTADTQYF. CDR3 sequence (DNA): TGTGCCACCAGTGATTTTAGGGGGCCATCAACAGCGGATACGCAGTATTTT.

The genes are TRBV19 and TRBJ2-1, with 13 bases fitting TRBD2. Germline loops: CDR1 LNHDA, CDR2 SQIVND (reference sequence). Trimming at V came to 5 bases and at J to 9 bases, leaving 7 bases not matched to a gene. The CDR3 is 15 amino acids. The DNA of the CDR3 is TGTGCCAGTAGTCCACTAGCGGGAGGGGACGTTGAGCAGTTCTTC. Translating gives CASSPLAGGDVEQFF. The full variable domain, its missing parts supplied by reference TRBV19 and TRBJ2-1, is DGGITQSPKYLFRKEGQNVTLSCEQNLNHDAMYWYRQDPGQGLRLIYYSQIVNDFQKGDIAEGYSVSREKKESFPLTVTSAQKNPTAFYLCASSPLAGGDVEQFFGPGTRLTVL.

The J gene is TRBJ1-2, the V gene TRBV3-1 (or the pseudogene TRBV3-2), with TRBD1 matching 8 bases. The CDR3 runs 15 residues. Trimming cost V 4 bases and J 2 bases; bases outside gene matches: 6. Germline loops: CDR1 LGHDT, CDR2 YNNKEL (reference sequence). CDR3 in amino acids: CASSLAGGKNYGYTF. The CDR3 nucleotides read TGTGCCAGCAGCCTAGCAGGGGGCAAAAACTATGGCTACACCTTC.

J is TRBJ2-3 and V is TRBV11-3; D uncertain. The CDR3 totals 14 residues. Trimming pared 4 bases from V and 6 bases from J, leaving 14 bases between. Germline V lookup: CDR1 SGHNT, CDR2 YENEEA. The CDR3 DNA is TGTGCCAGCAGCTCAATGGGCCCCGCCGATACGCAGTATTTT. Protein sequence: CASSSMGPADTQYF.

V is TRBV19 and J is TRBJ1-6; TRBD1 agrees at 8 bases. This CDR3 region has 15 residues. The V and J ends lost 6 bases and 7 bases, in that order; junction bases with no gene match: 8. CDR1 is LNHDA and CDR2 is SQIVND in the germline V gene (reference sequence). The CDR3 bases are TGTGCCAGTAGGCCCCGGGACAGGCTAAATTCACCCCTCCACTTT. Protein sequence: CASRPRDRLNSPLHF. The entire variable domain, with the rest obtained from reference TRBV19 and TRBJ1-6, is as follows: DGGITQSPKYLFRKEGQNVTLSCEQNLNHDAMYWYRQDPGQGLRLIYYSQIVNDFQKGDIAEGYSVSREKKESFPLTVTSAQKNPTAFYLCASRPRDRLNSPLHFGNGTRLTVT.

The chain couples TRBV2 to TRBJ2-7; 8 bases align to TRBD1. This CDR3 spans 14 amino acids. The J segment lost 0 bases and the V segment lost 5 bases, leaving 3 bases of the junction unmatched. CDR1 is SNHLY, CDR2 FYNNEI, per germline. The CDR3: CASSRTGYSYEQYF. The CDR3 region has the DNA TGTGCCAGCAGTAGGACAGGGTACTCCTACGAGCAGTACTTC.

In DNA form, the CDR3 reads TGTGCCAGTAACAGGGGAACAGTGGTCACAGATACGCAGTATTTT. Translated, it gives CASNRGTVVTDTQYF. V and J are TRBV2 and TRBJ2-3; 7 nucleotides line up with TRBD1. V dropped 9 bases and J dropped 2; count of bases not matched to a gene: 11. The CDR3 runs to 15 residues. CDR1 and CDR2 (germline): SNHLY, FYNNEI.

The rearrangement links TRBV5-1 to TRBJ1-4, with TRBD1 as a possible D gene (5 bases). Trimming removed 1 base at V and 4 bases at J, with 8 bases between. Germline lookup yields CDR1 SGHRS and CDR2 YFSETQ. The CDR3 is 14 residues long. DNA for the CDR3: TGCGCCAGCAGCTTGTGGGGGGGTAATGAAAAACTGTTTTTT. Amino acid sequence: CASSLWGGNEKLFF.

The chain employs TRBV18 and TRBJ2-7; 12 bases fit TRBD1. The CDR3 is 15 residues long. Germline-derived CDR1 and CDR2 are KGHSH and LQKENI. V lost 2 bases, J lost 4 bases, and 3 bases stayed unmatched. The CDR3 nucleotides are TGTGCCAGCTCACCAGGGACAGGGGGCGGATACGAGCAGTACTTC. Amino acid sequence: CASSPGTGGGYEQYF.

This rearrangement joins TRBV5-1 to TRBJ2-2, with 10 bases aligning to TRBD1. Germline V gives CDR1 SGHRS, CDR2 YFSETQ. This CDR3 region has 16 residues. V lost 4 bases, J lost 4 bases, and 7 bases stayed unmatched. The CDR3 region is CASSPRQGAATGELFF. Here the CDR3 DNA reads TGCGCCAGCAGCCCTAGACAGGGGGCGGCCACCGGGGAGCTGTTTTTT.

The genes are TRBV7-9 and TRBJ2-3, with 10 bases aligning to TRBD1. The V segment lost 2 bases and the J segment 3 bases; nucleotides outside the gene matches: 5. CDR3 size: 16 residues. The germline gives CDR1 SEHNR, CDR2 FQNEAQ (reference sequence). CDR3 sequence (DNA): TGTGCCAGCAGCTTACCAAGGGGACAGGGGACAGATACGCAGTATTTT. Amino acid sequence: CASSLPRGQGTDTQYF.

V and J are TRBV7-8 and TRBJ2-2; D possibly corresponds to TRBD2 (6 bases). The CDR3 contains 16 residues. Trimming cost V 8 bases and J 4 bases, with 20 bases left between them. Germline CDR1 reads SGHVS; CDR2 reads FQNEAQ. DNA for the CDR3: TGTGCCAGCTTTTCTAAGCAGGCGGGGCTCACCGGGGAGCTGTTTTTT. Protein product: CASFSKQAGLTGELFF.

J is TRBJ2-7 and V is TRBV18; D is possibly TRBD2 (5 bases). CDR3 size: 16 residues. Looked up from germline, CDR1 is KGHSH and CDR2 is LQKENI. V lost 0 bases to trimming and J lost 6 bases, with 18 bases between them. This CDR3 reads CASSPPSDSWLSEQYF. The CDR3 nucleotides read TGTGCCAGCTCACCACCTTCGGACTCCTGGCTCTCCGAGCAGTACTTC.

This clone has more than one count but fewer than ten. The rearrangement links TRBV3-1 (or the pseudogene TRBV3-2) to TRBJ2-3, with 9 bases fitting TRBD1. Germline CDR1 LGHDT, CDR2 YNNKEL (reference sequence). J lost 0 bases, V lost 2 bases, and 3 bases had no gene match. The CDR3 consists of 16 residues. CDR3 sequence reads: CASSQWDRASTDTQYF. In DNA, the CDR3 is TGTGCCAGCAGCCAATGGGACAGGGCTAGCACAGATACGCAGTATTTT.

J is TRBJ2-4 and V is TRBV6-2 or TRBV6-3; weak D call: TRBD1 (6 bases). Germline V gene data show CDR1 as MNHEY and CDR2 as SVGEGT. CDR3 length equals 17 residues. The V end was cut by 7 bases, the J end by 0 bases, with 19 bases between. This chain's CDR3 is CASTPIAGTLAKNIQYF. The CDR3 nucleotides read TGTGCCAGCACCCCTATCGCCGGGACACTAGCCAAAAACATTCAGTACTTC.

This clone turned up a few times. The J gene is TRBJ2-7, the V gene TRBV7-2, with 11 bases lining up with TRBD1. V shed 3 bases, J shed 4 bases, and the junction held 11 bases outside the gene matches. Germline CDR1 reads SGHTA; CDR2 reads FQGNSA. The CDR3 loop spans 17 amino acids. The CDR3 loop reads CASSFGGTGGLGYEQYF. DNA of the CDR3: TGTGCCAGCAGCTTTGGGGGGACAGGGGGTTTAGGGTACGAGCAGTACTTC.

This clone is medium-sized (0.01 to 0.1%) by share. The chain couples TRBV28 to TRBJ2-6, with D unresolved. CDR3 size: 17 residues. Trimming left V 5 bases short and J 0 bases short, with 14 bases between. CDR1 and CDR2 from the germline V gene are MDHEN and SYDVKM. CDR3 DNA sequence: TGTGCCAGCAGTCCACTCACTACCGTCTCTGGGGCCAACGTCCTGACTTTC. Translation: CASSPLTTVSGANVLTF.

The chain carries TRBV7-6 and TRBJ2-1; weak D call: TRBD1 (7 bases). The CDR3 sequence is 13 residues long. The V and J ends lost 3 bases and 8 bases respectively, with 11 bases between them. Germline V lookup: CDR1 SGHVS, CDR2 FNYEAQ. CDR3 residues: CASSLVRGDEQFF. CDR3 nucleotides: TGTGCCAGCAGCTTGGTCAGGGGGGATGAGCAGTTCTTC. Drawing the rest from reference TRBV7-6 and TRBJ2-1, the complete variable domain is GAGVSQSPRYKVTKRGQDVALRCDPISGHVSLYWYRQALGQGPEFLTYFNYEAQQDKSGLPNDRFSAERPEGSISTLTIQRTEQRDSAMYRCASSLVRGDEQFFGPGTRLTVL.

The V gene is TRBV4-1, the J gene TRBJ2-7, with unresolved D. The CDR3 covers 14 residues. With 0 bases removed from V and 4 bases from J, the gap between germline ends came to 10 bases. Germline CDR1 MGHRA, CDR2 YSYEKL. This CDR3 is CASSQDNSVYEQYF. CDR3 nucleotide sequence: TGCGCCAGCAGCCAAGATAACAGTGTTTACGAGCAGTACTTC.

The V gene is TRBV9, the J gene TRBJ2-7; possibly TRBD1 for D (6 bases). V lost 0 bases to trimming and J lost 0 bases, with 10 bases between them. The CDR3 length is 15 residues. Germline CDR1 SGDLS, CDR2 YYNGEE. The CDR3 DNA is TGTGCCAGCAGCGTAGGGGGGCTCCCCTCCTACGAGCAGTACTTC. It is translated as CASSVGGLPSYEQYF.

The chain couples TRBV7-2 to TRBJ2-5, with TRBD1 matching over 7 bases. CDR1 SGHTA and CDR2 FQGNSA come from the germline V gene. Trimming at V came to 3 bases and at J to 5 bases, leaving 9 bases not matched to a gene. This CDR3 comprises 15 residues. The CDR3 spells CASSFLQGRGETQYF. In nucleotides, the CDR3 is TGTGCCAGCAGCTTTTTACAGGGGCGCGGGGAGACCCAGTACTTC.